What follows are 17 T cell receptor beta chains derived from one specimen sequenced in a study of T cell repertoires in cytomegalovirus infection. Via MiXCR, TCRdb re-called the reads, giving one row per CDR3 protein. The table lists 650,000 to 850,000 distinct CDR3 sequences, roughly 28% of them singletons. Their antigens are not known. The material was cultured CD8+ T cells from PBMCs, obtained from culture after CMV antigen stimulation. These receptors all stem from a human donor in good health (CMV status not recorded). Some clones in this sample may be carry-over from other donors' samples.

This CDR3 is CASSLAVTPYGYTF. CDR3 in DNA: TGCGCCAGCAGCTTGGCCGTGACGCCGTATGGCTACACCTTC. The gene calls are TRBV5-1 and TRBJ1-2; D remains ambiguous. The CDR3 sequence is 14 residues long. V shed 0 bases and J shed 5 bases, with 11 bases lying between them. Germline CDR1 is SGHRS and CDR2 is YFSETQ. Based on the CDR3 plus reference TRBV5-1 and TRBJ1-2, the full variable domain is KAGVTQTPRYLIKTRGQQVTLSCSPISGHRSVSWYQQTPGQGLQFLFEYFSETQRNKGNFPGRFSGRQFSNSRSEMNVSTLELGDSALYLCASSLAVTPYGYTFGSGTRLTVV.

The chain couples TRBV24-1 to TRBJ1-4; D ambiguous. Per germline, CDR1 KGHDR and CDR2 SFDVKD. With 4 bases removed from V and 9 bases from J, the gap between germline ends came to 14 bases. CDR3 size: 14 residues. The CDR3 DNA is TGTGCCACCAGTGACCCCGCGGGAGACAAAAAACTGTTTTTT. Translated, it gives CATSDPAGDKKLFF.

The V gene is TRBV4-3, the J gene TRBJ2-1; 11 positions agree with TRBD2. CDR1 LGHNA and CDR2 YSLEER come from the germline V gene. The CDR3 covers 18 residues. The junction had 10 bases not matched to a gene; V was cut back by 4 bases and J by 2 bases. CDR3 residues: CASSPQHFSGGAYNEQFF. In nucleotides, the CDR3 is TGCGCCAGCAGCCCCCAACATTTTAGCGGGGGGGCCTACAATGAGCAGTTCTTC.

The chain recombines TRBV7-9 with TRBJ2-4; TRBD2 matches at 8 bases. V lost 0 bases to trimming and J lost 2 bases; unmatched junction nucleotides: 3. From germline, CDR1 is SEHNR and CDR2 FQNEAQ (reference sequence). The CDR3 sequence is 16 residues long. The CDR3 sequence is CASSLAWTSSKNIQYF. The CDR3 nucleotides are TGTGCCAGCAGCTTAGCCTGGACTAGCTCCAAAAACATTCAGTACTTC.

This clonotype was seen a few times. This chain links TRBV6-6 with TRBJ1-1; 7 positions match TRBD1. Germline assignment: CDR1 MNHNY and CDR2 SVGAGI (reference sequence). The ends lost 3 bases at V and 8 bases at J; junction bases unmatched: 9. This CDR3 has 14 amino acids. The CDR3 DNA reads TGTGCCAGCAGTTATACCGGAGGGGGCTTGGAAGCTTTCTTT. This codes for CASSYTGGGLEAFF.

This clonotype was recorded many times. The rearrangement uses TRBV7-2 and TRBJ2-3; the D is unclear. V lost 3 bases and J 1 base, leaving 5 bases between the germline ends. This CDR3 has 13 residues. The germline CDR1 and CDR2 sequences are SGHTA and FQGNSA. CDR3 sequence (DNA): TGTGCCAGCAGCTTTGTACGCACAGATACGCAGTATTTT. It translates to CASSFVRTDTQYF.

Notes on this clonotype: A single base separates this from a much larger clone, so it may be a read error. The chain uses TRBV6-5 and TRBJ1-1; 7 bases are shared with TRBD1. Germline V CDR1 and CDR2: MNHEY, SVGAGI. CDR3 length equals 16 residues. Here the CDR3 DNA reads TGTGCCAACAGTTACGACAGGGCATCAGGGAACACTGAAGCTTTCTTT. Protein sequence: CANSYDRASGNTEAFF.

The chain recombines TRBV7-6 with TRBJ1-5, with D perhaps TRBD1 (5 bases). The CDR3 is 14 amino acids. The V gene's germline CDR1 is SGHVS and CDR2 FNYEAQ. V lost 6 bases and J lost 5, with 14 bases in between. The CDR3 protein is CASSSGRGDQPQHF. The CDR3 nucleotides read TGTGCCAGCAGTTCCGGGCGGGGGGATCAGCCCCAGCATTTT.

The chain uses TRBV12-3 or TRBV12-4 and TRBJ2-2; D remains ambiguous. Deletions cut 1 base from V and 0 bases from J, with 15 bases between. The CDR3 covers 18 residues. CDR3 sequence reads: CASSLVVGKLSNTGELFF. The DNA for the CDR3 is TGTGCCAGCAGTTTAGTCGTGGGAAAACTGTCGAACACCGGGGAGCTGTTTTTT.

This clonotype was seen ten or more times. V usage is TRBV7-8 and J usage is TRBJ2-7, with 8 bases matching TRBD1. V shed 5 bases and J 3 bases; nucleotides not matched to a gene: 6. Germline values: CDR1 SGHVS, CDR2 FQNEAQ. This CDR3 is 14 amino acids long. DNA of the CDR3: TGTGCCAGCAGCCATCAGGGGGCCAACTACGAGCAGTACGTC. Residues: CASSHQGANYEQYV.

The rearrangement joins TRBV10-3 to TRBJ2-7; D not certain. The CDR3 length is 12 residues. Germline loops: CDR1 ENHRY, CDR2 SYGVKD. V lost 8 bases and J 1 base, leaving 9 bases between the germline ends. This CDR3 is CAILGLSYEQYF. The CDR3 region has the DNA TGTGCCATCTTAGGGCTTTCCTACGAGCAGTACTTC.

This clonotype showed up many times. The CDR3 DNA is TGTGCCAGCAGCCTAACACGGAATTCACCCCTCCACTTT. It translates to CASSLTRNSPLHF. V is TRBV7-8 and J is TRBJ1-6; no firm D call. The germline gives CDR1 SGHVS, CDR2 FQNEAQ. The V gene lost 5 bases and the J gene lost 7 bases, with 9 bases spanning the gap. This CDR3 contains 13 residues.

CDR3 bases: TGTGCCAGCAGTTTATCAAACACAAACACTGAAGCTTTCTTT. Encoded protein: CASSLSNTNTEAFF. This chain connects TRBV27 to TRBJ1-1; D gene uncertain. The CDR3 loop spans 14 amino acids. Germline V gene lookup returns CDR1 MNHEY and CDR2 SMNVEV (reference sequence). Trimming pared 0 bases from V and 2 bases from J, leaving 7 bases between.

The chain couples TRBV7-6 to TRBJ2-2, with TRBD2 matching over 13 bases. V lost 4 bases to trimming and J lost 0 bases; unmatched junction nucleotides: 2. The CDR3 totals 17 residues. The V gene's germline CDR1 is SGHVS and CDR2 FNYEAQ. The DNA for the CDR3 is TGTGCCAGCAGCTCACTAGCGGGGGGGGCGAACACCGGGGAGCTGTTTTTT. Its translation: CASSSLAGGANTGELFF. Based on the CDR3 plus reference TRBV7-6 and TRBJ2-2, the full variable domain is GAGVSQSPRYKVTKRGQDVALRCDPISGHVSLYWYRQALGQGPEFLTYFNYEAQQDKSGLPNDRFSAERPEGSISTLTIQRTEQRDSAMYRCASSSLAGGANTGELFFGEGSRLTVL.

This clonotype was observed a few times. V and J are TRBV7-9 and TRBJ1-1; TRBD1 matches at 9 bases. CDR3 length: 14 residues. With V trimmed by 5 bases and J by 10 bases, 11 bases remained unmatched. The germline V gene encodes CDR1 SEHNR and CDR2 FQNEAQ (reference sequence). In nucleotides, the CDR3 is TGTGCCAGCAGCCCCGGGACAGGGTCATCTAGAGCTTTCTTT. It encodes CASSPGTGSSRAFF. The full variable domain, completed using reference TRBV7-9 and TRBJ1-1, is DTGVSQNPRHKITKRGQNVTFRCDPISEHNRLYWYRQTLGQGPEFLTYFQNEAQLEKSRLLSDRFSAERPKGSFSTLEIQRTEQGDSAMYLCASSPGTGSSRAFFGQGTRLTVV.

CDR3 in amino acids: CASSQDLSGGTDTQYF. DNA of the CDR3: TGCGCCAGCAGCCAAGATCTAAGTGGGGGAACAGATACGCAGTATTTT. The rearrangement links TRBV4-1 to TRBJ2-3; the D gene could be TRBD1 or TRBD2 (5 bases each). The CDR3 contains 16 residues. V lost 0 bases and J 3 bases, leaving 13 bases between the germline ends. From germline, CDR1 is MGHRA and CDR2 YSYEKL.

This clonotype was seen at least ten times. This sequence joins TRBV7-3 and TRBJ2-2, with 9 bases that match TRBD1. V gave up 6 bases and J gave up 6 bases; unmatched junction bases: 14. Germline CDR1 and CDR2: SGHTA and FQGTGA. This CDR3 comprises 17 residues. The CDR3 DNA reads TGTGCCAGCAGTTCCATTCCGGGACAGGGTCGTCCCGGGGAGCTGTTTTTT. Its protein product is CASSSIPGQGRPGELFF. The whole variable domain, filled in from reference TRBV7-3 and TRBJ2-2, reads GAGVSQTPSNKVTEKGKYVELRCDPISGHTALYWYRQSLGQGPEFLIYFQGTGAADDSGLPNDRFFAVRPEGSVSTLKIQRTERGDSAVYLCASSSIPGQGRPGELFFGEGSRLTVL.